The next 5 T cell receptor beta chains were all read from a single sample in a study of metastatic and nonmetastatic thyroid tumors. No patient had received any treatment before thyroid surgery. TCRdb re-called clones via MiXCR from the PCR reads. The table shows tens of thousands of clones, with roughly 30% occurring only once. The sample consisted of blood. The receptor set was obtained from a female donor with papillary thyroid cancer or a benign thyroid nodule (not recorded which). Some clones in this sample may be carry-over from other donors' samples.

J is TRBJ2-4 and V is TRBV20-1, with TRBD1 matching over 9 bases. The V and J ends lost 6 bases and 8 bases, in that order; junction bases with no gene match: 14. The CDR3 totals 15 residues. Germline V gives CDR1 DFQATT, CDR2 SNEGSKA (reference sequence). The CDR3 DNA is TGCAGTGCGCGGGGACAGGGTGGTCGTTTTGACATTCAGTACTTC. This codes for CSARGQGGRFDIQYF.

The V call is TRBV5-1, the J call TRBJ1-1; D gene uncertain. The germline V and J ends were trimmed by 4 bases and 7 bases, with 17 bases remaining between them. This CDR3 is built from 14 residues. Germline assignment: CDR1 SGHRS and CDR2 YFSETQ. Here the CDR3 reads CASSPEPALDEAFF. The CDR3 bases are TGCGCCAGCAGCCCCGAACCGGCGTTGGATGAAGCTTTCTTT.

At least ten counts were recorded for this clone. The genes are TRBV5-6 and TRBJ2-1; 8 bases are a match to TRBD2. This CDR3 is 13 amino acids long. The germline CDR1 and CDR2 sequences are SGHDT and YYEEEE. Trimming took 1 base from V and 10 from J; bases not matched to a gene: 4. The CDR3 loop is CASSLMLAGEQFF. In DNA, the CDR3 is TGTGCCAGCAGCTTGATGTTAGCGGGAGAGCAGTTCTTC. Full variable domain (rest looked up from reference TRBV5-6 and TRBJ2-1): DAGVTQSPTHLIKTRGQQVTLRCSPKSGHDTVSWYQQALGQGPQFIFQYYEEEERQRGNFPDRFSGHQFPNYSSELNVNALLLGDSALYLCASSLMLAGEQFFGPGTRLTVL.

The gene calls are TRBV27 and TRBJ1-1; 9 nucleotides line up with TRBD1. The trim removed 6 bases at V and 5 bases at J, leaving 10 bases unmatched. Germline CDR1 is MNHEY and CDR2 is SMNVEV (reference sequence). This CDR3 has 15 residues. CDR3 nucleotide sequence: TGTGCCAGCAGCTCGCCTTACAGGGGGCTTACTGAAGCTTTCTTT. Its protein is CASSSPYRGLTEAFF.

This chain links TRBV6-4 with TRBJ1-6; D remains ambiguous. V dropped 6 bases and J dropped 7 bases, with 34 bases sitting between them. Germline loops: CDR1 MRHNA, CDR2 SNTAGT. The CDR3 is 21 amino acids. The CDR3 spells CASRTRTGVLKGGSRNSPLHF. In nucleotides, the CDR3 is TGTGCCAGCAGGACACGTACCGGGGTCCTAAAGGGCGGGAGCAGAAATTCACCCCTCCACTTT.